This TCR beta chain was recovered during a study of T cell responses to AZD1222 COVID-19 vaccine (dated by TCRdb to about 2021). About the study as a whole: TCR sequencing covered 230 or so trial participants: about 210 given two doses of AZD1222 and 26 given two doses of MenACWY control vaccine. Trial participants were enrolled into age subgroups of 18-55, 56-69 and 70-plus years, which contained approximately 150, 28 and 58 TCR-sequenced participants, respectively.

On the study overall, not on this receptor specifically: Conclusions about previously exposed vaccinees are limited, since just five to seven AZD1222 recipients were seropositive for SARS-CoV-2 at baseline. No day 14 peak-response samples were available, so repertoires were characterized only after the peak T cell response. The vaccine-associated CD4 TCRs covered the entire spike protein, and the dominant responses fell in regions 160-218 and 743-854. In the small 56-69-year group, the increase in depth fell short of significance, most likely because of low power. Participants were mostly white British and included more females than males, and it was suggested by the authors that clonal diversity may have been underestimated. A significant rise in spike-specific TCR breadth and depth was observed after two AZD1222 doses relative to day 0 and relative to MenACWY recipients. Reportedly, close to half of the unique spike-specific TCRs recognized epitopes lying outside the regions that are mutated in the B.1.351 and B.1.1.7 variants.

As encoded in the germline V gene, CDR1 is SGDLS while CDR2 is YYNGEE. The germline V and J ends show losses of 3 bases and 7 bases respectively, and no gene match explains 9 bases of the junction. From the cysteine through the phenylalanine, the CDR3 covers 15 amino acids. Just CDR3 DNA is preserved here, 45 bases in frame from base 1. The CDR3 regions of human TCRbeta chains were analyzed by immunosequencing. On the authors' methods: TCRs in the repertoires were compared against a reference library of SARS-CoV-2-specific TCRs that had been generated with the MIRA antigen-specificity platform. Breadth was defined as the fraction of unique TCRs that were SARS-CoV-2-associated, and depth was defined as the fraction of total T cells that were SARS-CoV-2-associated. Using the MIRA data, each spike-specific TCR was mapped to the spike region that the TCR reacts to and placed in a CD4 or CD8 class. Log10-transformed breadth and depth values were compared by one-way ANOVA with Sidak's multiple comparisons tests. The table was pulled from immuneACCESS by TCRdb, which kept in-frame rearrangements only. Such tables lose some clones; where checked, under half of the loss comes from unresolved V genes, and the rest has no known cause. The V and J calls and the clone size are those of that table, but D and trimming were determined from the DNA. The sample has 200,000 to 250,000 clones on record, roughly 94% of them singletons. Jointly, the top ten make up around 1.7% of the sample.

About this clone itself: The target of this receptor is not known. No qualities accompany the bases; no much larger clone lies one base away.

According to the study, the label for this sample's time point signals: about 28 days (+/-7) after the second vaccine dose. This specimen's treatment or condition label, interpreted: meningococcal conjugate vaccine given as trial control. Vaccinee samples were obtained from the UK trials COV001 and COV002, which included a single-blind randomized controlled phase 2/3 trial of AZD1222 (ChAdOx1 nCoV-19) in healthy adults. For TCRbeta chain sequencing, PBMC samples from trial participants were taken at day 0 and at day 28 after the second dose. Recombination linked TRBV9 to TRBJ1-4, and TRBD1 aligns with 7 junction nucleotides. The origin of this receptor is an adult who received the MenACWY meningococcal vaccine as a control. Sequences were derived from peripheral blood, sampled 28 days after the second dose of the MenACWY control vaccine. The DNA reads TGTGCCAGCAGCGAGTTGACAGGGATTGGTGAAAAACTGTTTTTT. Its coded protein is CASSELTGIGEKLFF.